The TCR beta chain described here comes from a study of CD8 T cells in Susac syndrome. Study background: Patients with Susac syndrome were, at the time of blood collection, therapy-naive, maintained on corticosteroids, or maintained on intravenous immunoglobulin alone.

RNA, at roughly 0.45 to 1 ug, was reverse transcribed with random hexamers. One entry per CDR3 protein results from TCRdb running MiXCR on the immunoSEQ multiplex PCR reads. The sample contains about 53,000 distinct CDR3 sequences, roughly 94% of which appear only once. Study-wide results and caveats: TEMRA cells and active patients showed peak Susac CD8+ clonal expansion.

CDR3 size: 14 residues. V lost 5 bases to trimming and J lost 10 bases; unmatched junction nucleotides: 10. The germline gives CDR1 SGHAT, CDR2 FQDESV (reference sequence). Remarks on this clonotype: Its specificity is not known.

The J gene is TRBJ2-1, the V gene TRBV11-1, with 8 bases identical to TRBD2. The source is a human donor with Susac syndrome. Sequenced material: CD8+ T cells from PBMCs. CDR3: CASSPGLAGREQFF. The CDR3 DNA reads TGTGCCAGCAGCCCCGGACTAGCAGGTCGGGAGCAGTTCTTC.